The 16 T cell receptor beta chains listed next were all sequenced from one sample in a study of spatial heterogeneity in lung cancer. Sample time point: sample taken at primary tumor resection. Unsorted samples of tumor, nontumor lung or frozen PBMC had their whole RNA sequenced. TCRdb passed the 5' RACE reads through MiXCR, listing each CDR3 protein once. The sample has around 40,000 distinct CDR3 sequences; about 6% are singletons. Sequencing was performed on PBMCs, taken at surgery. Receptors were obtained from a male donor with early-stage non-small cell lung cancer.

The table lists this clonotype with a few counts. The CDR3 here is CASSLLASQDTQYF. CDR3 sequence (DNA): TGCGCCAGCAGCTTGTTGGCTAGCCAAGATACGCAGTATTTT. V and J are TRBV5-1 and TRBJ2-3; a possible D gene is TRBD2 (5 bases). The V gene lost 1 base and the J gene lost 5 bases, with 11 bases spanning the gap. The CDR3 covers 14 residues. Germline V CDR1 and CDR2: SGHRS, YFSETQ. Full variable domain (remainder filled in from reference TRBV5-1 and TRBJ2-3): KAGVTQTPRYLIKTRGQQVTLSCSPISGHRSVSWYQQTPGQGLQFLFEYFSETQRNKGNFPGRFSGRQFSNSRSEMNVSTLELGDSALYLCASSLLASQDTQYFGPGTRLTVL.

This clonotype was picked up many times. The V gene is TRBV11-2, the J gene TRBJ2-2; 9 bases line up with TRBD1. Germline lookup yields CDR1 SGHAT and CDR2 FQNNGV. The V and J ends lost 3 bases and 3 bases, in that order; junction bases with no gene match: 2. This CDR3 spans 15 amino acids. As DNA, the CDR3 is TGTGCCAGCAGCTTTAGGACAGGGGACACCGGGGAGCTGTTTTTT. This translates into CASSFRTGDTGELFF.

Many counts were recorded for this clonotype. The chain joins TRBV7-9 to TRBJ1-2; the D is unclear. The V and J ends lost 9 bases and 3 bases respectively, with 11 bases between them. This CDR3 has 12 amino acids. Germline V gene data show CDR1 as SEHNR and CDR2 as FQNEAQ (reference sequence). CDR3 nucleotide sequence: TGTGCCAGTCGAGATTTTTACTATGGCTACACCTTC. This encodes CASRDFYYGYTF.

V is TRBV5-1 and J is TRBJ2-2, with TRBD1 identical over 7 bases. This CDR3 region has 18 residues. Germline loops: CDR1 SGHRS, CDR2 YFSETQ. Unmatched junction bases numbered 12, after V lost 4 bases and J lost 0 bases. The CDR3 protein is CASSVTPRDRANTGELFF. In nucleotides, the CDR3 is TGCGCCAGCAGCGTAACCCCCCGGGACAGAGCGAACACCGGGGAGCTGTTTTTT.

In its sample, this clonotype was seen a few times. This sequence joins TRBV7-2 and TRBJ1-5; the D is unclear. Trimming took off 5 bases at V and 5 bases at J, with 10 bases between the two ends. The germline CDR1 and CDR2 sequences are SGHTA and FQGNSA. The CDR3 contains 13 residues. In nucleotides, the CDR3 is TGTGCCAGCAGCAGGGAATTCGATCAGCCCCAGCATTTT. This sequence encodes CASSREFDQPQHF.

This clonotype was detected many times. This chain uses TRBV7-2 with TRBJ2-7, with D unresolved. In germline, CDR1 is SGHTA, CDR2 FQGNSA. The CDR3 is made up of 13 amino acids. Trimming removed 1 base from V and 5 bases from J, with 9 bases in between. The CDR3 region has the DNA TGTGCCAGCAGCTTAGGGCCCCTTGACGAGCAGTACTTC. Translated, it gives CASSLGPLDEQYF.

V usage is TRBV20-1 and J usage is TRBJ2-5; 11 bases align to TRBD2. CDR1 is DFQATT and CDR2 is SNEGSKA in the germline V gene (reference sequence). After removal of 7 bases from V and 1 base from J, the junction contained 2 bases not matched to a gene. This CDR3 is built from 13 residues. CDR3: CSGTSGFQETQYF. The DNA for the CDR3 is TGCAGTGGGACTAGCGGGTTCCAAGAGACCCAGTACTTC.

Only a few counts were recorded for this clonotype. The rearrangement links TRBV3-1 to TRBJ1-5, with a tentative D call TRBD1 (6 bases). In germline, CDR1 is LGHDT, CDR2 YNNKEL (reference sequence). The V and J ends lost 0 bases and 2 bases respectively, with 11 bases between them. The CDR3 consists of 16 residues. The chain's CDR3 is CASSQDGGLGNQPQHF. DNA of the CDR3: TGTGCCAGCAGCCAAGATGGGGGGCTCGGCAATCAGCCCCAGCATTTT. The full variable domain, completed using reference TRBV3-1 and TRBJ1-5, is DTAVSQTPKYLVTQMGNDKSIKCEQNLGHDTMYWYKQDSKKFLKIMFSYNNKELIINETVPNRFSPKSPDKAHLNLHINSLELGDSAVYFCASSQDGGLGNQPQHFGDGTRLSIL.

A few counts support this clonotype. The genes are TRBV29-1 and TRBJ2-7; perhaps TRBD2 as D (6 bases). Germline-derived CDR1 and CDR2 are SQVTM and ANQGSEA. The V end was cut by 5 bases, the J end by 2 bases, with 16 bases between. CDR3 size: 14 residues. The CDR3 sequence is CSVKVRGGTYEQYF. The CDR3 DNA reads as TGCAGCGTTAAAGTCCGGGGCGGGACCTACGAGCAGTACTTC.

The J gene is TRBJ1-2, the V gene TRBV4-3; 9 bases are a match to TRBD1. With 4 bases clipped from V and 3 bases from J, the junction kept 15 bases outside the gene matches. Germline V gene sequence: CDR1 LGHNA, CDR2 YSLEER. The CDR3 contains 18 residues. The CDR3 region is CASSPKKGSGQGYYGYTF. CDR3 in DNA: TGCGCCAGCAGCCCTAAAAAGGGTTCCGGACAGGGGTACTATGGCTACACCTTC.

This clonotype was recorded at least ten times. V gene TRBV18 combines with J gene TRBJ1-4, with a tentative D call TRBD1 (6 bases). Trimming took off 2 bases at V and 5 bases at J, with 15 bases between the two ends. The CDR3 sequence is 16 residues long. The germline gives CDR1 KGHSH, CDR2 LQKENI. The CDR3 DNA reads TGTGCCAGCTCACCAAGGATTCAAGGGGGAAATGAAAAACTGTTTTTT. This sequence encodes CASSPRIQGGNEKLFF.

This clonotype was seen more than once but under ten times. DNA of the CDR3: TGCGCCAGCAGCCCGGACATATCTCGCACAGATACGCAGTATTTT. This translates into CASSPDISRTDTQYF. The chain uses TRBV5-1 and TRBJ2-3, with D possibly being TRBD1 (5 bases). CDR3 length equals 15 residues. Per the germline V gene, CDR1 is SGHRS and CDR2 is YFSETQ. Trimming removed 4 bases from V and 1 base from J, with 13 bases in between.

This clonotype was counted only a few times. The chain uses TRBV25-1 and TRBJ2-7; D ambiguous. The V and J ends lost 5 bases and 1 base respectively, with 6 bases between them. CDR3 length: 12 amino acids. CDR1 MGHDK and CDR2 SYGVNS come from the germline V gene. The CDR3 nucleotides read TGTGCCAGCAGTCAAGGATCCTACGAGCAGTACTTC. Protein sequence: CASSQGSYEQYF.

This clonotype was counted many times. The chain couples TRBV6-5 to TRBJ1-6; the D gene is possibly TRBD1 (5 bases). The CDR3 totals 16 residues. Per the germline V gene, CDR1 is MNHEY and CDR2 is SVGAGI. Trimming stripped 5 bases from V and 0 bases from J, with 11 bases between. The CDR3, as DNA: TGTGCCAGCAGTAGGACAACGAACTCCTATAATTCACCCCTCCACTTT. It is translated as CASSRTTNSYNSPLHF.

The chain uses TRBV10-3 and TRBJ2-5; D may be TRBD2 (5 bases). This CDR3 contains 14 residues. The ends were cut back, 11 bases at V and 3 bases at J, with 19 bases in the middle. Germline-derived CDR1 and CDR2 are ENHRY and SYGVKD. This chain's CDR3 is CASRPGVSEETQYF. The CDR3 bases are TGTGCCTCCCGGCCCGGGGTAAGCGAAGAGACCCAGTACTTC.

This clonotype was counted many times. This rearrangement joins TRBV2 to TRBJ2-4; 7 bases agree with TRBD1. The V gene end was trimmed by 3 bases and the J gene end by 6 bases; junction bases not matched to a gene: 8. The CDR3 is 15 amino acids. The germline CDR1 and CDR2 sequences are SNHLY and FYNNEI. The DNA for the CDR3 is TGTGCCAGCAGTGAGCCCCTGACAGGGATAAACATTCAGTACTTC. Amino acids: CASSEPLTGINIQYF.